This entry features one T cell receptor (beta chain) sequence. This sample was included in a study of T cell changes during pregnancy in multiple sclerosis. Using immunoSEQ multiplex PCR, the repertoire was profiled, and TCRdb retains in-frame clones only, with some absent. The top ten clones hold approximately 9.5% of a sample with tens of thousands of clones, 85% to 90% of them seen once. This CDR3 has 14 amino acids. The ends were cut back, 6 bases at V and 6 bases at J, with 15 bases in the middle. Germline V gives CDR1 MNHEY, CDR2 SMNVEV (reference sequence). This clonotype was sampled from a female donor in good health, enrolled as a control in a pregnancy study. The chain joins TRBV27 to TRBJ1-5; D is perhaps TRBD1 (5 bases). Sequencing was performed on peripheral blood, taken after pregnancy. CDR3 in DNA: TGTGCCAGCAGGCCGGTGGGGGGGGGTCAGCCCCAGCATTTT. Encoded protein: CASRPVGGGQPQHF.